The 17 T cell receptor beta chains presented below share a single source sample, sequenced in a study of T cell responses to AZD1222 COVID-19 vaccine. Assay used: immunoSEQ multiplex PCR; TCRdb lists only in-frame clones, some missing. The repertoire holds 100,000 to 150,000 clones, with 75% to 90% as singletons. Specimen: peripheral blood, collected on day 0 of AZD1222 vaccination. The receptors were gathered from an adult in good health.

The genes are TRBV25-1 and TRBJ2-2; D not certain. Trimming took 2 bases from V and 4 from J, leaving 11 bases between them. Germline V gives CDR1 MGHDK, CDR2 SYGVNS. The CDR3 has 15 residues. The CDR3 region has the DNA TGTGCCAGCAGTGAAACGGGCAGAACCACCGGGGAGCTGTTTTTT. This translates into CASSETGRTTGELFF.

V and J are TRBV5-1 and TRBJ1-2; D call uncertain. V gave up 0 bases and J gave up 6 bases, with 15 bases separating them. The CDR3 covers 15 residues. Per germline, CDR1 SGHRS and CDR2 YFSETQ. This CDR3 is CASSLVGPGGHGYTF. The CDR3 DNA is TGCGCCAGCAGCTTGGTTGGGCCAGGAGGGCATGGCTACACCTTC.

The chain employs TRBV9 and TRBJ1-1; perhaps TRBD1 as D (5 bases). V was clipped by 2 bases and J by 0 bases, with 20 bases between them. CDR1 and CDR2 (germline): SGDLS, YYNGEE. This CDR3 is 18 amino acids long. The CDR3 sequence: CASSVAPGTGLMNTEAFF. The CDR3 DNA reads as TGTGCCAGCAGCGTGGCCCCAGGGACGGGACTGATGAACACTGAAGCTTTCTTT.

This clone showed up just once. This rearrangement joins TRBV27 to TRBJ1-2, with a tentative D call TRBD1 (5 bases). V was trimmed by 5 bases and J by 6 bases, leaving 13 bases between them. This CDR3 has 13 amino acids. Germline V lookup: CDR1 MNHEY, CDR2 SMNVEV (reference sequence). CDR3 residues: CASSRRIGDGYTF. CDR3 DNA sequence: TGTGCCAGCAGTCGCCGAATAGGGGATGGCTACACCTTC.

This clone appeared once. The chain couples TRBV12-2 to TRBJ2-3; the table assigns TRBD2, which was not confirmed against the DNA. TRBV12-2 is classified as a pseudogene. The CDR3 is 17 amino acids. The CDR3 DNA is TGTGCAAGTCGCTTAGTTCGCGGACTAGCGTCCATTGATACGCAGTATTTT. Its translation: CASRLVRGLASIDTQYF.

The rearrangement uses TRBV18 and TRBJ2-3; TRBD2 agrees at 8 bases. With 1 base clipped from V and 1 base from J, the junction kept 4 bases outside the gene matches. CDR1 and CDR2 from the germline V gene are KGHSH and LQKENI. The CDR3 totals 16 residues. This CDR3 is CASSPRTSGRTDTQYF. The CDR3 DNA reads TGTGCCAGCTCACCACGCACTAGCGGACGCACAGATACGCAGTATTTT.

This sequence joins TRBV9 and TRBJ2-7; D uncertain. This CDR3 spans 15 amino acids. Per germline, CDR1 SGDLS and CDR2 YYNGEE. Trimming shortened V by 0 bases and J by 0 bases, and 10 bases separated the two germline ends. CDR3 amino acids: CASSVAPGPSYEQYF. Here the CDR3 DNA reads TGTGCCAGCAGCGTAGCCCCCGGACCCTCCTACGAGCAGTACTTC.

The rearrangement joins TRBV7-2 to TRBJ1-6, with 7 bases aligning to TRBD1. This CDR3 contains 13 residues. CDR1 is SGHTA, CDR2 FQGNSA, per germline. V trimming: 3 bases; J trimming: 9 bases; junction bases outside the gene matches: 2. The CDR3, as DNA: TGTGCCAGCAGCTTCGACAGGGTTTCACCCCTCCACTTT. Translating gives CASSFDRVSPLHF.

V usage is TRBV4-3 and J usage is TRBJ2-1; D is unresolved. CDR1 is LGHNA and CDR2 is YSLEER in the germline V gene. V lost 4 bases and J lost 6, with 10 bases in between. The CDR3 is made up of 13 amino acids. CDR3 in DNA: TGCGCCAGCAGCCCTACGGGTAGCAATGAGCAGTTCTTC. Its protein is CASSPTGSNEQFF.

The chain joins TRBV13 to TRBJ1-5, with 7 nucleotides matching TRBD1. The trim removed 5 bases at V and 0 bases at J, leaving 7 bases unmatched. Germline-derived CDR1 and CDR2 are PRHDT and FYEKMQ (reference sequence). This CDR3 has 16 residues. CDR3 in DNA: TGTGCCAGCAGCCAACAGGGGTCCGATAGCAATCAGCCCCAGCATTTT. This gives the protein CASSQQGSDSNQPQHF.

V usage is TRBV7-8 and J usage is TRBJ1-2, with D hard to call. Germline CDR1 reads SGHVS; CDR2 reads FQNEAQ. This CDR3 comprises 14 residues. Deletions cut 5 bases from V and 3 bases from J, with 13 bases between. The CDR3 coding sequence is TGTGCCAGCAGCCGATTGACATCGTACTATGGCTACACCTTC. Translating it yields CASSRLTSYYGYTF.

The CDR3 protein is CASSKQGNTIYF. CDR3 coding DNA: TGTGCCAGCAGTAAACAGGGAAACACCATATATTTT. The V gene is TRBV28, the J gene TRBJ1-3; D not certain. From germline, CDR1 is MDHEN and CDR2 SYDVKM. The germline V and J ends were trimmed by 5 bases and 4 bases, with 6 bases remaining between them. The CDR3 is made up of 12 amino acids.

This chain connects TRBV6-5 to TRBJ1-1, with TRBD1 matching over 9 bases. The CDR3 contains 13 residues. In germline, CDR1 is MNHEY, CDR2 SVGAGI. V lost 5 bases and J lost 3; bases outside the gene matches: 1. CDR3 nucleotide sequence: TGTGCCAGCAGTCGACAGGGGGACACTGAAGCTTTCTTT. It translates to CASSRQGDTEAFF.

V and J are TRBV3-1 (or the pseudogene TRBV3-2) and TRBJ2-2, with 7 bases identical to TRBD1. V was clipped by 4 bases and J by 0 bases; unmatched bases: 2. Germline lookup yields CDR1 LGHDT and CDR2 YNNKEL (reference sequence). The CDR3 contains 15 residues. CDR3: CASSLGQTNTGELFF. The CDR3 DNA is TGTGCCAGCAGCCTGGGACAGACGAACACCGGGGAGCTGTTTTTT.

The CDR3 spells CASSPNSHQETQYF. CDR3 sequence (DNA): TGTGCCAGCAGCCCGAACAGCCACCAAGAGACCCAGTACTTC. The V gene is TRBV11-2, the J gene TRBJ2-5; D call uncertain. Germline values: CDR1 SGHAT, CDR2 FQNNGV. The length of the CDR3 is 14 residues. Trimming removed 5 bases at V and 0 bases at J, with 10 bases between.

The rearrangement uses TRBV24-1 and TRBJ2-3; 7 bases line up with TRBD2. The CDR3 length is 16 residues. Germline CDR1 reads KGHDR; CDR2 reads SFDVKD. Losses at the gene ends were 2 bases for V and 2 bases for J; bases not matched to a gene: 6. The CDR3 DNA is TGTGCCACCAGTGATTCGACTAGCTGGGCCACAGATACGCAGTATTTT. Translation: CATSDSTSWATDTQYF.

The chain recombines TRBV24-1 with TRBJ2-3, with TRBD1 identical over 7 bases. V gave up 3 bases and J gave up 2 bases; unmatched junction bases: 10. CDR3 length equals 17 residues. Looked up from germline, CDR1 is KGHDR and CDR2 is SFDVKD. The CDR3, as DNA: TGTGCCACCAGTGATCGCCTTACAGGGGCGGACACAGATACGCAGTATTTT. As protein: CATSDRLTGADTDTQYF.